The present TCR beta chain was sequenced within a study of beta chain features in type 1 diabetes. Regarding the study as a whole: Relative to healthy donors, patients appeared to have naive, central memory and Treg TCRB repertoires that were more similar. Possible PCR preference for shorter templates applied equally to patients and controls. Among type 1 diabetes patients, VDJ junctions had fewer insertions and more deletions.

About this clone itself: What it recognizes is unknown.

Expressed TCRB transcripts got sequenced, as all isolated RNA was reverse transcribed. TCRdb keeps only in-frame clones here, not all; method: immunoSEQ multiplex PCR. Of a few hundred thousand clones listed, roughly 30% are singletons. CDR1 is MNHNY, CDR2 SVGAGI, per germline (reference sequence). The CDR3 spans 14 residues. V was shortened by 6 bases and J by 3 bases, with 11 bases between the two germline ends. The genes are TRBV6-6 and TRBJ2-2, with D perhaps matching TRBD1 (6 bases). The specimen sequenced was naive CD4+ T cells from blood. The receptor was derived from a man between 18 and 35 years old in good health. CDR3: CASRDAGDTGELFF. CDR3 DNA: TGTGCCAGCAGGGACGCAGGGGACACCGGGGAGCTGTTTTTT.